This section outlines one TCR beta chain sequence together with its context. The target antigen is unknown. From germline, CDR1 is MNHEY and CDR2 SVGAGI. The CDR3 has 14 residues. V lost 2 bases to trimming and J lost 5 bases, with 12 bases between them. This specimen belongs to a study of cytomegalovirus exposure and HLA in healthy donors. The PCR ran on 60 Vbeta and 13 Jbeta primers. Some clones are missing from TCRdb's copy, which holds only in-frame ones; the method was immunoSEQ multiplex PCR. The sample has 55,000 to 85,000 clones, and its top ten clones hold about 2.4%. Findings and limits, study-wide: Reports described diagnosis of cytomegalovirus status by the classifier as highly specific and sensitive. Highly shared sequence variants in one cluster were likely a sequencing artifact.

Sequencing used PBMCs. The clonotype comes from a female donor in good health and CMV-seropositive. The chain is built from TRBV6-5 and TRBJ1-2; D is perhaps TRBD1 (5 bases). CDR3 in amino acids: CASSYAGVGYGYTF. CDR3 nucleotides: TGTGCCAGCAGTTACGCGGGGGTGGGTTATGGCTACACCTTC.